One and the same sample provided the 5 T cell receptor beta chains below, sequenced in a study of cytomegalovirus exposure and HLA in healthy donors. In the PCR, 60 Vbeta and 13 Jbeta primers were used. Sequencing was performed with immunoSEQ multiplex PCR; in TCRdb, only in-frame clones are kept and a portion is missing. The profile shows about 240,000 clones, roughly 81% of them singletons. Input material: PBMCs. Receptors originate from a girl aged 2 to 10 in good health and CMV-seronegative.

The V and J genes are TRBV7-3 and TRBJ2-1; 9 bases map to TRBD2. V shed 5 bases, J shed 0 bases, and the junction held 5 bases outside the gene matches. Germline V gene sequence: CDR1 SGHTA, CDR2 FQGTGA. CDR3 length equals 16 residues. The CDR3 here is CASSQLAGGSYNEQFF. In DNA form, the CDR3 reads TGTGCCAGCAGCCAACTAGCGGGTGGCTCCTACAATGAGCAGTTCTTC.

The chain combines TRBV13 with TRBJ2-2; weak D call: TRBD1 (7 bases). This CDR3 spans 16 amino acids. Looked up from germline, CDR1 is PRHDT and CDR2 is FYEKMQ (reference sequence). The germline V and J ends were trimmed by 6 bases and 4 bases, with 18 bases remaining between them. The CDR3 reads CASRGGASAVTGELFF. The CDR3 bases are TGTGCCAGCAGAGGGGGCGCTAGCGCAGTCACCGGGGAGCTGTTTTTT.

In this sample, this clone turned up a few times. The chain uses TRBV11-2 and TRBJ2-5; TRBD2 is a possible D gene (6 bases). Trimming left V 5 bases short and J 5 bases short, with 18 bases between. Germline assignment: CDR1 SGHAT and CDR2 FQNNGV. There are 15 residues in the CDR3. The CDR3 protein is CASSLTLRRVETQYF. In DNA form, the CDR3 reads TGTGCCAGCAGCCTTACTCTCCGGAGGGTTGAGACCCAGTACTTC.

The chain joins TRBV6-5 to TRBJ2-7; 9 positions match TRBD1. V shed 8 bases, J shed 3 bases, and the junction held 8 bases outside the gene matches. Germline-derived CDR1 and CDR2 are MNHEY and SVGAGI. The CDR3 has 14 amino acids. CDR3 sequence: CASGRDRAHYEQYF. As DNA, the CDR3 is TGTGCCAGCGGCCGGGACAGGGCCCACTACGAGCAGTACTTC.

The chain recombines TRBV2 with TRBJ1-6; TRBD1 is a possible D gene (6 bases). The CDR3 loop spans 15 amino acids. Per the germline V gene, CDR1 is SNHLY and CDR2 is FYNNEI. V lost 6 bases to trimming and J lost 7 bases, with 16 bases between them. CDR3 protein: CASSEEGQKNSPLHF. CDR3 sequence (DNA): TGTGCCAGCAGCGAGGAAGGACAGAAGAATTCACCCCTCCACTTT. The full variable domain, completed using reference TRBV2 and TRBJ1-6, is EPEVTQTPSHQVTQMGQEVILRCVPISNHLYFYWYRQILGQKVEFLVSFYNNEISEKSEIFDDQFSVERPDGSNFTLKIRSTKLEDSAMYFCASSEEGQKNSPLHFGNGTRLTVT.